These 8 T cell receptor beta chains share one sample of origin, sequenced in a study of T cells in localized non-small cell lung cancer. Some clones are missing from TCRdb's copy, which holds only in-frame ones; the method was immunoSEQ multiplex PCR. The repertoire holds about 1,400 clones, with about 20% as singletons. Sequences were derived from normal lung tissue next to the tumor, sampled before any cancer treatment. These TCRs come from a male donor aged 60 or over with stage III squamous cell lung carcinoma.

V usage is TRBV11-3 and J usage is TRBJ1-5, with D maybe TRBD1 (5 bases). This CDR3 spans 14 amino acids. V shed 4 bases and J shed 1 base, with 8 bases lying between them. The germline CDR1 and CDR2 sequences are SGHNT and YENEEA. The CDR3 reads CASSSGLSNQPQHF. The CDR3 DNA is TGTGCCAGCAGCTCGGGACTCAGCAATCAGCCCCAGCATTTT.

By sample fraction, this clone is medium-sized. CDR3 sequence: CASSAPTSGRADEQFF. The CDR3 nucleotides are TGTGCCAGCAGCGCGCCGACTAGCGGGAGGGCCGACGAGCAGTTCTTC. The chain uses TRBV9 and TRBJ2-1; TRBD2 matches at 14 bases. With 3 bases clipped from V and 10 bases from J, the junction kept 9 bases outside the gene matches. Looked up from germline, CDR1 is SGDLS and CDR2 is YYNGEE. This CDR3 is 16 amino acids long.

The rearrangement links TRBV11-3 to TRBJ1-1; D unclear. The ends were cut back, 3 bases at V and 1 base at J, with 12 bases in the middle. Germline-derived CDR1 and CDR2 are SGHNT and YENEEA. The CDR3 runs 15 residues. In nucleotides, the CDR3 is TGTGCCAGCAGCTTGGGATTCGGCGGGAACACTGAAGCTTTCTTT. Translated, it gives CASSLGFGGNTEAFF.

This clone was found a few times. The chain uses TRBV4-1 and TRBJ1-2; D perhaps matches TRBD1 (5 bases). There are 14 residues in the CDR3. The V end was cut by 1 base, the J end by 4 bases, with 10 bases between. Germline values: CDR1 MGHRA, CDR2 YSYEKL. CDR3 in DNA: TGCGCCAGCAGCCAAGTGGGGGTTAGCTATGGCTACACCTTC. It specifies CASSQVGVSYGYTF.

J is TRBJ2-7 and V is TRBV6-8, with TRBD2 matching 9 bases. Germline assignment: CDR1 MNHGY and CDR2 SAAAGT. J gave up 4 bases and V 2 bases, and 3 bases lay outside the gene matches. The CDR3 runs 14 residues. The CDR3 region has the DNA TGTGCCAGCAGTTACGGGACTAGCCAGTACGAGCAGTACTTC. Protein product: CASSYGTSQYEQYF.

The chain uses TRBV28 and TRBJ1-4; 7 bases agree with TRBD1. V trimming: 5 bases; J trimming: 7 bases; junction bases outside the gene matches: 10. Germline V CDR1 and CDR2: MDHEN, SYDVKM. CDR3 size: 15 residues. The CDR3: CASSDRETASEKLFF. CDR3 sequence (DNA): TGTGCCAGCAGTGACAGGGAGACGGCCAGTGAAAAACTGTTTTTT.

This sequence joins TRBV15 and TRBJ1-5; possible D gene TRBD1, 5 bases. Trimming removed 3 bases from V and 0 bases from J, with 12 bases in between. The CDR3 spans 16 residues. In germline, CDR1 is LNHNV, CDR2 YYDKDF (reference sequence). The CDR3 bases are TGTGCCACCAGCAGGCGGGGACCCTCTAGCAATCAGCCCCAGCATTTT. This gives the protein CATSRRGPSSNQPQHF.

This clone was detected only a few times. This CDR3 is CASSMEGAGGEKLFF. CDR3 coding DNA: TGTGCCAGTAGTATGGAGGGGGCTGGGGGCGAAAAACTGTTTTTT. The V gene is TRBV19, the J gene TRBJ1-4; 7 bases are a match to TRBD1. Per germline, CDR1 LNHDA and CDR2 SQIVND (reference sequence). The CDR3 consists of 15 residues. V lost 3 bases, J lost 8 bases, and 9 bases stayed unmatched. Full variable domain (remainder filled in from reference TRBV19 and TRBJ1-4): DGGITQSPKYLFRKEGQNVTLSCEQNLNHDAMYWYRQDPGQGLRLIYYSQIVNDFQKGDIAEGYSVSREKKESFPLTVTSAQKNPTAFYLCASSMEGAGGEKLFFGSGTQLSVL.